This T cell receptor (beta chain) was sequenced during a study of blood T cell repertoires in COVID-19. Original data processing: Reference gene primer amplification in the assay estimated nucleated cell counts. Profiling relied on immunoSEQ multiplex PCR, and the TCRdb table lists in-frame clones only, not all of them. V, J and clone size are taken as reported in that table, and D and trimming were inferred from the DNA itself. The repertoire has some 130,000 clones, around 78% of them found once; the top ten carry approximately 11%. Looked up from germline, CDR1 is MNHNS and CDR2 is SASEGT. J gave up 2 bases and V 3 bases, and 4 bases lay outside the gene matches. The CDR3 extends over 15 amino acids. This clone was observed a handful of times.

The material sequenced was peripheral blood. The receptor comes from a human donor in a cohort sampled during active COVID-19. The rearrangement joins TRBV6-1 to TRBJ1-5; 7 nucleotides match TRBD1. CDR3 loop: CASSDRGIGNQPQHF. DNA for the CDR3: TGTGCCAGCAGTGACAGGGGGATCGGCAATCAGCCCCAGCATTTT.